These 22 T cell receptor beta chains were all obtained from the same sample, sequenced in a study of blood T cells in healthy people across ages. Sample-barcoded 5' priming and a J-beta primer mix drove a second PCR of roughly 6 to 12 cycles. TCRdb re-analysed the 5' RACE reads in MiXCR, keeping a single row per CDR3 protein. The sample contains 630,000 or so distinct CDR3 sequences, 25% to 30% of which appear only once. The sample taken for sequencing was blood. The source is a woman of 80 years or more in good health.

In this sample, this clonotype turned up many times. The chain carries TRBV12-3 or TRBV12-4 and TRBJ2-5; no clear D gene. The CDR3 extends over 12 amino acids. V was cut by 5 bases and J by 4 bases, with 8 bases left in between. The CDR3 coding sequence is TGTGCCAGCAGTCCGGAACGAGAGACCCAGTACTTC. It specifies CASSPERETQYF.

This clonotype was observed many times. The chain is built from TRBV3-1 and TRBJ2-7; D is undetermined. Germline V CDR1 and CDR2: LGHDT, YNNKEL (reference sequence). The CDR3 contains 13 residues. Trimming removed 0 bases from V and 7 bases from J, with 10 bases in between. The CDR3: CASSQDKWQEQYF. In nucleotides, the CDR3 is TGTGCCAGCAGCCAAGATAAGTGGCAGGAGCAGTACTTC.

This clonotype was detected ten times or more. The DNA for the CDR3 is TGCGCCAGCAGCTTGGACACAGGGGGCATCTACGAGCAGTACTTC. Amino acid sequence: CASSLDTGGIYEQYF. The rearrangement joins TRBV5-1 to TRBJ2-7; 9 nucleotides align to TRBD1. CDR3 length: 15 amino acids. The V segment lost 0 bases and the J segment 3 bases; nucleotides outside the gene matches: 4. Germline V gene data show CDR1 as SGHRS and CDR2 as YFSETQ.

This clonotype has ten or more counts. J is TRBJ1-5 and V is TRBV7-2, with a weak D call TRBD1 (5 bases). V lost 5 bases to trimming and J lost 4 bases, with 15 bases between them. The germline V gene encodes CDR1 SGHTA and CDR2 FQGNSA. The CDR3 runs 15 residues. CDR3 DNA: TGTGCCAGCAGCCCAGGAGACAGAGGGAATCAGCCCCAGCATTTT. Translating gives CASSPGDRGNQPQHF.

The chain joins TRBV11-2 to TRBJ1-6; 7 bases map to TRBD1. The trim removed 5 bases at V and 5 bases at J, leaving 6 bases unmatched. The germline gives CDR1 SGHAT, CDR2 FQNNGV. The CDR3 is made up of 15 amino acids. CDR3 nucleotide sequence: TGTGCCAGCAGCCTCTCGGGACAGAATAATTCACCCCTCCACTTT. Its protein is CASSLSGQNNSPLHF.

The CDR3 nucleotides are TGTGCCAGCAGCCCCGGCACCATAGGGCGGCAAGGAGCTTTCTTT. Translating it yields CASSPGTIGRQGAFF. The chain recombines TRBV2 with TRBJ1-1; the D is unclear. The CDR3 runs 15 residues. CDR1 SNHLY and CDR2 FYNNEI come from the germline V gene. The V end lost 6 bases, the J end lost 10 bases, and 24 bases lay between the germline ends.

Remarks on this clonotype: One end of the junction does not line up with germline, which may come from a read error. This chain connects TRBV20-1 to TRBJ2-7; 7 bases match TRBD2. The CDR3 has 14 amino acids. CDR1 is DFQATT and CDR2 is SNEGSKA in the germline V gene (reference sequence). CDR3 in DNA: TGCAGTGTTAGAGGCCCTAGCGGCTCCTACGCGCAGTGCTTC. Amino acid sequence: CSVRGPSGSYAQCF.

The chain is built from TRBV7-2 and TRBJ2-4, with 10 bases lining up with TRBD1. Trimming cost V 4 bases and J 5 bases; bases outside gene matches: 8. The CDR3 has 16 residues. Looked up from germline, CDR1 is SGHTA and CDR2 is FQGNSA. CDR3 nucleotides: TGTGCCAGCAGCTGGGCCCCGGGACAGGGGCAAAACATTCAGTACTTC. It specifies CASSWAPGQGQNIQYF.

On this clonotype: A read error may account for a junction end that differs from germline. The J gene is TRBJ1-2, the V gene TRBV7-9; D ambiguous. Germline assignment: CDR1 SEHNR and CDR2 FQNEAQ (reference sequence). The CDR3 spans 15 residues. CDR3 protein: CASSTTSGVHYGYTF. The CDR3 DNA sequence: TGTGCCAGCAGTACCACATCCGGGGTCCACTATGGCTACACCTTT.

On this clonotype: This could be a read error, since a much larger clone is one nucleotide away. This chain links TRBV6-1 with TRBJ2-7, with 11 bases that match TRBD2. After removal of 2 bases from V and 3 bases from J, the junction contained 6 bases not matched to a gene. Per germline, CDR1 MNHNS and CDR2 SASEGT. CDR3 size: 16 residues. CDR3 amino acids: CASSEMGTSGGYEQYF. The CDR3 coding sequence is TGTGCCAGCAGTGAAATGGGGACTAGCGGAGGCTACGAGCAGTACTTC.

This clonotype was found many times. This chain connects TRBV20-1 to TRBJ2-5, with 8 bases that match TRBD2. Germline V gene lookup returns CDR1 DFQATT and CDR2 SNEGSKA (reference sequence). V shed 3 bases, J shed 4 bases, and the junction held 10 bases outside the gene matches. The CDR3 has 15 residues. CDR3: CSASPRGGRRETQYF. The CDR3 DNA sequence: TGCAGTGCTAGTCCTCGCGGGGGGAGGAGAGAGACCCAGTACTTC.

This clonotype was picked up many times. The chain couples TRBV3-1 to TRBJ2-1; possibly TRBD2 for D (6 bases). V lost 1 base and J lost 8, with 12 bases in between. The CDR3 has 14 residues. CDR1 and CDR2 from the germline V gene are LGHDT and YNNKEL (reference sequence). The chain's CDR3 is CASSQGSWEDEQFF. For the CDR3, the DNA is TGTGCCAGCAGCCAAGGAAGTTGGGAGGATGAGCAGTTCTTC.

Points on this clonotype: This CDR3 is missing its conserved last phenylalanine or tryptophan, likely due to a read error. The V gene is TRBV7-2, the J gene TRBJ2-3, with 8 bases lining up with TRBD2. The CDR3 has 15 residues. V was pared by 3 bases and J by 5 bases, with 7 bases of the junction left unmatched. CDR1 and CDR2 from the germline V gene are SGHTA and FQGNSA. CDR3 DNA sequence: TGTGCCAGCAGCTTTTCCCCGGGGGGGGGAGATACGCAGTATTTG. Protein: CASSFSPGGGDTQYL.

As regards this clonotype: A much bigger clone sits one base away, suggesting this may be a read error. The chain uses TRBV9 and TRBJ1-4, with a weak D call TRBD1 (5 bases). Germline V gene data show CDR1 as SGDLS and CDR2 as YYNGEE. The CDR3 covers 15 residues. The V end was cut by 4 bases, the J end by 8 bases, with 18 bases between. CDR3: CASSIGRQGWEKLFF. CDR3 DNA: TGTGCCAGCAGCATTGGTCGGCAGGGTTGGGAAAAACTGTTTTTT. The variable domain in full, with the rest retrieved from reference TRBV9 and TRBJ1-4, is DSGVTQTPKHLITATGQRVTLRCSPRSGDLSVYWYQQSLDQGLQFLIQYYNGEERAKGNILERFSAQQFPDLHSELNLSSLELGDSALYFCASSIGRQGWEKLFFGSGTQLSVL.

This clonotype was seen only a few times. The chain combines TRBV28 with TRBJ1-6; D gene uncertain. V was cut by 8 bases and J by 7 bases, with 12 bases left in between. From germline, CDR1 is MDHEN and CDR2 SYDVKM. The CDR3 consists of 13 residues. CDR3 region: CASLLRGNSPLHF. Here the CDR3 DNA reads TGTGCCAGCCTCTTAAGAGGAAATTCACCCCTCCACTTT.

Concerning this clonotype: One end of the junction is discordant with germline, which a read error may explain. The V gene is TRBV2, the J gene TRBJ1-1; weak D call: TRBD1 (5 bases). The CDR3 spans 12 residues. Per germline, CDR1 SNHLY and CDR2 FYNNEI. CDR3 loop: CASSFTGTETFF. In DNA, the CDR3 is TGTGCCAGCAGTTTCACAGGAACTGAAACTTTCTTT.

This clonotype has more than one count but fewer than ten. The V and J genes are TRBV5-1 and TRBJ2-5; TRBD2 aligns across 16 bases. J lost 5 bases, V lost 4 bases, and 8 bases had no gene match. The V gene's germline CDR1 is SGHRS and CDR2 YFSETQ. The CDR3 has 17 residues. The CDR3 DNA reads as TGCGCCAGCAGCGCACAGGGACTAGCGGGGGGGATGGAGACCCAGTACTTC. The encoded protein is CASSAQGLAGGMETQYF.

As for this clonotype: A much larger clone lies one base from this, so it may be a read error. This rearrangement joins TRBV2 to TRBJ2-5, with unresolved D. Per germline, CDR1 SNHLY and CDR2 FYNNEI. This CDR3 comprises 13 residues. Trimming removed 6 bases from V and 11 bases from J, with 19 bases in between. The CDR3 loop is CASRRTTDNEQYF. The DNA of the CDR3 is TGTGCCAGCAGACGCACTACCGACAATGAGCAGTACTTC.

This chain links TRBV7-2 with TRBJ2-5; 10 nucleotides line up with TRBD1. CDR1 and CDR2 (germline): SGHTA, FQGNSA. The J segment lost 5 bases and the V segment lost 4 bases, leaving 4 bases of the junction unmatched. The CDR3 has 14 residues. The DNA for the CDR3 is TGTGCCAGCAGCTCGACAGGGGGCCTGGAGACCCAGTACTTC. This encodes CASSSTGGLETQYF.

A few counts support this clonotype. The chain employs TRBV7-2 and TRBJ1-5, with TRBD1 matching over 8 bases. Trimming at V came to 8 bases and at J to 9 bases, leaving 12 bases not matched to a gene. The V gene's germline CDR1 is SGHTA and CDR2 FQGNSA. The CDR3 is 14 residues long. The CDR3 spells CASGQQGGFRPQHF. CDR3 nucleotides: TGTGCCAGCGGTCAACAGGGGGGATTTCGGCCCCAGCATTTT.

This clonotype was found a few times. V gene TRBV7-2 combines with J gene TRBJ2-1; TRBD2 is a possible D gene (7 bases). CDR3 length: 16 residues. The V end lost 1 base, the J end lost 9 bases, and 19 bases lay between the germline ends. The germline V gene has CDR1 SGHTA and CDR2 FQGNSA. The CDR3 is CASSLGFGGGRVEQFF. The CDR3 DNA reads TGTGCCAGCAGCTTAGGTTTTGGCGGGGGCCGGGTTGAGCAGTTCTTC.

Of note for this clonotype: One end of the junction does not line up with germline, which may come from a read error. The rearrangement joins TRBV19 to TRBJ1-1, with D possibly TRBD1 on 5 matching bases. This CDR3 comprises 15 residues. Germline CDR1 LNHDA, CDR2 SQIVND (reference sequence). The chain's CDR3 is CASSIVQGKDTEAFF. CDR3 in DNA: TGTGCCAGTAGTATAGTGCAGGGCAAGGACACTGAGGCTTTCTTT.